This entry concerns a single TCR beta chain. Its matching antigen is unknown. The sample comes from a study of cytomegalovirus exposure and HLA in healthy donors. The overall study: Samples from HLA-typed donors yielded approximately 88 million unique TCRs in an early data release. The study, taken as a whole, reports: It was reported that TCR beta sequences correctly inferred the HLA-A and HLA-B alleles for most subjects.

The CDR3 totals 11 residues. The germline CDR1 and CDR2 sequences are SQVTM and ANQGSEA. The V end lost 4 bases, the J end lost 7 bases, and 7 bases lay between the germline ends. PCR primers comprised 60 Vbeta and 13 Jbeta primers. Using immunoSEQ multiplex PCR, the repertoire was profiled, and TCRdb retains in-frame clones only, with some absent. The ten most abundant clones cover 0.75% to 1% of a sample with 140,000 or so clones. V usage is TRBV29-1 and J usage is TRBJ1-4; unclear D gene. Sample: PBMCs. This TCR was recovered from a male donor in good health and CMV-seronegative. The CDR3 nucleotides are TGCAGCGTTGTAATCCGTGAAAAACTGTTTTTT. It is translated as CSVVIREKLFF.